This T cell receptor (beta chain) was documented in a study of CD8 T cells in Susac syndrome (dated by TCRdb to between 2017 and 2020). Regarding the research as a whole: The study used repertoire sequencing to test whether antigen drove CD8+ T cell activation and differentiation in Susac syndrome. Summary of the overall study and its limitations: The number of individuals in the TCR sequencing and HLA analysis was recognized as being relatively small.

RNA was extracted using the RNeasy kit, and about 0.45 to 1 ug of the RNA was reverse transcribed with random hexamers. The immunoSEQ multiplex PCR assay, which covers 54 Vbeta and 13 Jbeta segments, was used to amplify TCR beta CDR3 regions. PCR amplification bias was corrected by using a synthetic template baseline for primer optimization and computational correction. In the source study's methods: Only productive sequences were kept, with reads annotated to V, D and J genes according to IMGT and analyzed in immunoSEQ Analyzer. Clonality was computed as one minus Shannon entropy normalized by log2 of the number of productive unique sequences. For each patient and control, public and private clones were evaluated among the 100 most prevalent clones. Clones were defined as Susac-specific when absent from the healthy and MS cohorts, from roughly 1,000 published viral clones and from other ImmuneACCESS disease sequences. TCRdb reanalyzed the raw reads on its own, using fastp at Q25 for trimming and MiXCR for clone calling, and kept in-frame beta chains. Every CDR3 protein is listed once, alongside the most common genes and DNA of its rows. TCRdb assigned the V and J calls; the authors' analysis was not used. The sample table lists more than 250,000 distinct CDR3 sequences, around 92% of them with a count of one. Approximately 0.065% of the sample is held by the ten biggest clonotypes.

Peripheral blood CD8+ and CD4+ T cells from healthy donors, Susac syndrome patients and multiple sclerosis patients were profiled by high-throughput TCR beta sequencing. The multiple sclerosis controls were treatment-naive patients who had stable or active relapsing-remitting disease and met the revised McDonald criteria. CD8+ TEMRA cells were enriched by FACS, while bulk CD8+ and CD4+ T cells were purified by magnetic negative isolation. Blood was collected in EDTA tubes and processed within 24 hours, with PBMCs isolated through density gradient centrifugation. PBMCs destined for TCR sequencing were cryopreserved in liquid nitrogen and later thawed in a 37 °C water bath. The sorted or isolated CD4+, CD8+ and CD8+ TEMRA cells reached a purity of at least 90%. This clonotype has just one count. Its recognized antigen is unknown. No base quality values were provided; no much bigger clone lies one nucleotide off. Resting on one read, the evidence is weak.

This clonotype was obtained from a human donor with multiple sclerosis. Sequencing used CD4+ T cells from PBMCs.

The DNA sequence is TGTGCCAGCAGCTTAAATACAGGGGAGTACGAGCAGTACTTC. The resulting protein is CASSLNTGEYEQYF. The chain is assembled from TRBV7-6 and TRBJ2-7, and 7 bases in between align with TRBD1. V loses 2 bases at its end and J loses 4 bases; junction bases beyond the gene matches: 5. Sequences SGHVS (CDR1) and FNYEAQ (CDR2) are obtained from the germline V gene. Inclusive of the bounding cysteine and phenylalanine, the CDR3 is 14 residues long. Kept here is only the CDR3 DNA, which spans 42 bases and is read in frame from base 1. Outside the CDR3, residues come from the reference TRBV7-6 and TRBJ2-7 proteins, so the full variable domain is: GAGVSQSPRYKVTKRGQDVALRCDPISGHVSLYWYRQALGQGPEFLTYFNYEAQQDKSGLPNDRFSAERPEGSISTLTIQRTEQRDSAMYRCASSLNTGEYEQYFGPGTRLTVT.